A few counts support the clone carrying this TCR beta chain. What it binds is unknown. TCRdb recomputed calls from the 5' RACE reads with MiXCR, one row per CDR3 protein. The sample includes about 400,000 distinct CDR3 sequences, about 25% of them seen just once. This sample stems from a study of T-cell memory formation after mild COVID-19. Looking at the study overall: TCR clusters largely stayed donor specific. Broader study findings: Whereas later expanders leaned CD4+, clones contracting day 15 to 85 showed a balanced CD4/CD8 makeup. Detection of some responders pre-infection suggested pre-existing cross-reactive memory T cells participated. Confirmation was lacking for SARS-CoV-2 specificity of second-wave clones that peaked on day 37.

The length of the CDR3 is 15 residues. Trimming took 5 bases from V and 3 from J, leaving 16 bases between them. Germline V gene lookup returns CDR1 LNHNV and CDR2 YYDKDF (reference sequence). This TCR derives from an adult woman who had mild COVID-19 (a few samples of this study predate the infection). Cell type and time point are not known. The sample comprised PBMCs or a T cell subset sorted from them (not recorded which). V is TRBV15 and J is TRBJ1-1; the D gene is possibly TRBD1 (5 bases). CDR3 amino acids: CATSRLLGRDTEAFF. The CDR3 DNA follows: TGTGCCACCAGCCGACTTTTGGGGCGGGACACTGAAGCTTTCTTT.